These T cell receptor beta chains were read from a single sample in a study of T cell responses to AZD1222 COVID-19 vaccine. The protocol was immunoSEQ multiplex PCR, while the TCRdb copy is restricted to in-frame clones and leaves out a portion. Here the sample spans 120,000 or so clones, roughly nine tenths being singletons. The source was peripheral blood, collected on day 0 of AZD1222 vaccination. These receptor sequences come from an adult in good health. Both conserved end residues are part of each CDR3. The order of the fields is V gene, J gene, clone size, D gene, CDR3 protein, CDR3 DNA. The D gene is left open where the match is weak. Part of the rows lack a size; the others show once, few, many or a class for expanded clones.

TRBV7-3	TRBJ2-3	few	TRBD1	CASSLGTGGITGTDTQYF	TGTGCCAGCAGCTTAGGTACAGGGGGCATTACCGGCACAGATACGCAGTATTTT
TRBV5-1	TRBJ2-5	-	TRBD2	CASSLAGTSGRGGQETQYF	TGCGCCAGCAGCTTGGCCGGGACTAGCGGGAGAGGGGGACAAGAGACCCAGTACTTC
TRBV28	TRBJ1-4	-	-	CASHTHKVVEKLFF	TGTGCCAGCCATACTCACAAGGTGGTTGAAAAACTGTTTTTT
TRBV15	TRBJ2-1	-	-	CATSLLGRSAEQFF	TGTGCCACCAGCCTACTAGGTCGGTCGGCTGAGCAGTTCTTC
TRBV3-1/TRBV3-2	TRBJ1-3	few	-	CASSQGTRSGNTIYF	TGTGCCAGCAGCCAGGGAACGAGGTCTGGAAACACCATATATTTT
TRBV11-1	TRBJ2-7	-	TRBD2	CASSYGLAGGYEQYF	TGTGCCAGCAGCTATGGACTAGCGGGGGGCTACGAGCAGTACTTC
TRBV15	TRBJ1-4	-	-	CATSSFGRGTNEKLFF	TGTGCCACCAGCAGCTTCGGGAGGGGCACCAATGAAAAACTGTTTTTT
TRBV3-1/TRBV3-2	TRBJ2-1	once	-	CASSRHNEQFF	TGTGCCAGCAGCCGGCACAATGAGCAGTTCTTC
TRBV24-1	TRBJ2-7	-	TRBD1	CATPVCRGYEQYF	TGTGCCACCCCAGTTTGCAGGGGGTACGAGCAGTACTTC
TRBV3-1/TRBV3-2	TRBJ1-1	-	-	CASSQKTGTANTEAFF	TGTGCCAGCAGCCAAAAAACCGGGACCGCGAACACTGAAGCTTTCTTT
TRBV11-2	TRBJ2-7	-	TRBD1	CASSFWGRGSSYEQYF	TGTGCCAGCAGCTTTTGGGGCAGGGGGTCCTCCTACGAGCAGTACTTC
TRBV2	TRBJ2-3	-	-	CASSDYQGDTQYF	TGTGCCAGCAGTGATTACCAGGGTGATACGCAGTATTTT
TRBV5-4	TRBJ2-5	-	TRBD2	CASSVGLAGIRQETQYF	TGTGCCAGCAGCGTGGGACTAGCGGGAATTAGGCAAGAGACCCAGTACTTC
TRBV27	TRBJ2-7	-	-	CASSLKGSYEQYF	TGTGCCAGCAGTTTAAAGGGGAGCTACGAGCAGTACTTC
TRBV7-2	TRBJ2-5	-	TRBD2	CASSWLAGDRVTQYF	TGTGCCAGCAGCTGGCTAGCGGGGGACCGGGTGACCCAGTACTTC
TRBV7-8	TRBJ2-7	-	TRBD2	CASSRTSGGLKIYEQYF	TGTGCCAGCAGCAGGACTAGCGGGGGCCTAAAGATCTACGAGCAGTACTTC
TRBV5-1	TRBJ1-1	-	-	CASSSNTNTEAFF	TGCGCCAGCAGCTCCAACACGAACACTGAAGCTTTCTTT
TRBV30	TRBJ2-2	-	TRBD2	CAWSGFAASGTGELFF	TGTGCCTGGAGTGGTTTCGCGGCTAGCGGGACCGGGGAGCTGTTTTTT
TRBV9	TRBJ2-1	once	-	CASSVSTGEQFF	TGTGCCAGCAGCGTTAGTACGGGGGAGCAGTTCTTC
TRBV4-1	TRBJ1-1	-	-	CASSNSLNTEAFF	TGCGCCAGCAGCAACAGTTTGAACACTGAAGCTTTCTTT
TRBV19	TRBJ1-5	few	-	CASNPTGNQPQHF	TGTGCCAGTAACCCGACAGGCAATCAGCCCCAGCATTTT
TRBV27	TRBJ2-7	-	-	CASSLRGMMAGLYEQYF	TGTGCCAGCAGTTTGAGGGGAATGATGGCAGGACTTTACGAGCAGTACTTC
TRBV7-8	TRBJ1-1	-	-	CASSLASSANTEAFF	TGTGCCAGCAGCTTAGCGTCCTCGGCGAACACTGAAGCTTTCTTT
TRBV7-2	TRBJ1-2	-	TRBD1	CASSLAPGQGATYGYTF	TGTGCCAGCAGCTTAGCCCCGGGACAGGGGGCGACCTATGGCTACACCTTC
TRBV6-6	TRBJ2-5	-	TRBD1	CASSPPGTGRETQYF	TGTGCCAGCAGCCCACCCGGGACAGGGCGGGAGACCCAGTACTTC
TRBV30	TRBJ1-2	-	-	CAWSSQMGGSGYTF	TGTGCCTGGAGTTCCCAGATGGGGGGGTCTGGCTACACCTTC
TRBV20-1	TRBJ1-3	-	TRBD1	CSASHRGTGNTIYF	TGCAGTGCTAGTCACAGGGGAACTGGAAACACCATATATTTT
TRBV19	TRBJ1-5	-	-	CASSRDGVRPQHF	TGTGCCAGTAGTAGGGACGGGGTTCGGCCCCAGCATTTT
TRBV4-1	TRBJ1-4	-	-	CASTYTITNEKLFF	TGCGCCAGCACATACACAATAACTAATGAAAAACTGTTTTTT
TRBV11-2	TRBJ2-3	-	TRBD1	CASSPDRGGWDTQYF	TGTGCCAGCAGCCCGGACAGGGGAGGATGGGATACGCAGTATTTT
TRBV7-9	TRBJ1-1	once	TRBD1	CASSLRGGTGGTEAFF	TGTGCCAGCAGCTTACGGGGAGGGACAGGGGGCACTGAAGCTTTCTTT
TRBV27	TRBJ1-5	once	-	CASSLGPGSNQPQHF	TGTGCCAGCAGTTTAGGTCCGGGAAGCAATCAGCCCCAGCATTTT
TRBV7-9	TRBJ1-1	-	TRBD1	CASSLGGQGFGRKNTEAFF	TGTGCCAGCAGCTTAGGGGGACAGGGTTTTGGCAGGAAGAACACTGAAGCTTTCTTT
TRBV7-3	TRBJ2-1	-	-	CASSPPGAGADEQFF	TGTGCCAGCAGCCCTCCAGGGGCGGGAGCGGATGAGCAGTTCTTC
TRBV4-2	TRBJ2-2	-	TRBD2	CASSQDWEGEVANTGELFF	TGTGCCAGCAGCCAAGATTGGGAGGGAGAAGTAGCGAACACCGGGGAGCTGTTTTTT
TRBV7-2	TRBJ1-5	-	-	CASSLVFRQPQHF	TGTGCCAGCAGCTTAGTCTTTCGGCAGCCCCAGCATTTT
TRBV6-5	TRBJ2-5	-	TRBD2	CASSRPTSAGKAQYF	TGTGCCAGCAGTCGCCCCACTAGCGCGGGTAAGGCCCAGTACTTC
TRBV28	TRBJ1-2	-	-	CASSLDSRGYGYTF	TGTGCCAGCAGTTTGGACAGCCGGGGCTATGGCTACACCTTC
TRBV6-5	TRBJ2-3	-	TRBD2	CASSYLAGHTDTQYF	TGTGCCAGCAGTTATCTAGCGGGGCACACAGATACGCAGTATTTT
TRBV11-2	TRBJ1-1	-	TRBD1	CASSTLDRGSTEAFF	TGTGCCAGCAGCACCCTGGACAGGGGGAGCACTGAAGCTTTCTTT
TRBV6-5	TRBJ2-7	-	TRBD1	CASSYDPDRGGYEQYF	TGTGCCAGCAGTTACGATCCCGACAGGGGTGGCTACGAGCAGTACTTC
TRBV4-1	TRBJ2-7	-	-	CASSQEPSQSSYEQYF	TGCGCCAGCAGCCAAGAGCCCTCCCAGAGCTCCTACGAGCAGTACTTC
TRBV18	TRBJ1-5	-	-	CASSPGDRANQPQHF	TGTGCCAGCTCACCAGGAGACAGAGCTAATCAGCCCCAGCATTTT
TRBV7-8	TRBJ1-6	-	-	CASSLNPGGLNSPLHF	TGTGCCAGCAGCTTAAACCCAGGCGGTCTAAATTCACCCCTCCACTTT
TRBV13	TRBJ2-7	-	TRBD1	CASSPGTGRVHEQYF	TGTGCCAGCAGCCCGGGGACAGGGAGAGTCCACGAGCAGTACTTC
TRBV12-3/TRBV12-4	TRBJ2-7	-	-	CASSQGAGYEQYF	TGTGCCAGCTCCCAAGGGGCCGGCTACGAGCAGTACTTC
TRBV30	TRBJ2-7	-	-	CASEQGRGLGQYF	TGTGCCAGCGAGCAGGGCAGGGGCCTAGGGCAGTACTTC
TRBV28	TRBJ1-5	-	-	CASSMLWGGSQPQHF	TGTGCCAGCAGCATGCTCTGGGGAGGGAGTCAGCCCCAGCATTTT
TRBV2	TRBJ1-5	-	-	CASSVAGDNQPQHF	TGTGCCAGCAGTGTCGCAGGGGACAATCAGCCCCAGCATTTT
TRBV6-2/TRBV6-3	TRBJ1-2	-	-	CASSYTQAVYGYTF	TGTGCCAGCAGTTACACCCAGGCAGTTTATGGCTACACCTTC
TRBV3-1/TRBV3-2	TRBJ2-7	-	TRBD2	CASSPWTSPPYEQYF	TGTGCCAGCAGCCCCTGGACTAGCCCTCCCTACGAGCAGTACTTC
TRBV27	TRBJ2-7	-	TRBD1	CASSPNRGQGKNEQYF	TGTGCCAGCAGTCCGAACCGGGGACAGGGGAAAAACGAGCAGTACTTC
TRBV7-9	TRBJ1-1	once	-	CASSPLNTEAFF	TGTGCCAGCAGCCCCTTGAACACTGAAGCTTTCTTT